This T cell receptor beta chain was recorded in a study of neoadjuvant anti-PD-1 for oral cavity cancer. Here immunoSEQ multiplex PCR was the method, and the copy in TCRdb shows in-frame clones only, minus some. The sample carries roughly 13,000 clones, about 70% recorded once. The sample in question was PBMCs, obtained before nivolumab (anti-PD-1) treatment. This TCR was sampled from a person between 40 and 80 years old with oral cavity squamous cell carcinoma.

CDR3 amino acids: CASSQKGETQYF. DNA of the CDR3: TGTGCCAGCAGTCAAAAGGGGGAGACCCAGTACTTC. The chain recombines TRBV6-1 with TRBJ2-5, with a possible D match to TRBD1 (5 bases). Trimming took 5 bases from V and 5 from J, leaving 9 bases between them. Germline V gene lookup returns CDR1 MNHNS and CDR2 SASEGT. The CDR3 totals 12 residues.